This is a list of T cell receptor beta chains from one sample in a study of cytotoxic CD8 clonotypes in ibrutinib-treated CLL. Some clones are missing from TCRdb's copy, which holds only in-frame ones; the method was immunoSEQ multiplex PCR. Of 80,000 to 95,000 clones in the sample, 75% to 85% were seen once. Sequenced material: PBMCs, taken after 12 months of ibrutinib treatment. These receptors were collected from a human donor with chronic lymphocytic leukemia. The CDR3 runs from the conserved cysteine through the conserved F or W. The order of the fields is CDR3 protein, CDR3 DNA, V gene, clone size, J gene, D gene. A D gene is named only where the DNA matches it firmly. Not every row has a clone size; where given, it reads once, few, many or a size class.

CASVGGTDTGPTNTEAFF TGTGCCAGCGTGGGGGGGACGGACACGGGGCCCACGAACACTGAAGCTTTCTTT TRBV5-4 - TRBJ1-1 -
CASSFPTGELFF TGTGCCAGCAGCTTCCCCACCGGGGAGCTGTTTTTT TRBV11-3 - TRBJ2-2 -
CASSESETDTQYF TGTGCCAGCAGTGAATCCGAGACAGATACGCAGTATTTT TRBV6-4 few TRBJ2-3 -
CPGQANEKLFF TGTCCGGGACAGGCTAATGAAAAACTGTTTTTT TRBV19 - TRBJ1-4 TRBD1
CASSLRWGRQPQHF TGTGCCAGCAGCTTGAGGTGGGGCAGGCAGCCCCAGCATTTT TRBV5-6 - TRBJ1-5 -
CASSLALNSPLHF TGCGCCAGCAGCTTGGCCCTCAATTCACCCCTCCACTTT TRBV5-1 - TRBJ1-6 -
CASSRDPQETQYF TGTGCCAGCTCACGGGACCCCCAAGAGACCCAGTACTTC TRBV18 - TRBJ2-5 -
CASRWQPGHYGYTF TGTGCCAGCAGGTGGCAGCCCGGGCACTATGGCTACACCTTC TRBV28 - TRBJ1-2 -
CASSLAGRAETQYF TGTGCCAGCAGCCTAGCGGGGCGCGCGGAGACCCAGTACTTC TRBV28 once TRBJ2-5 TRBD2
CAISRDRVGSPLHF TGTGCCATCAGCAGGGACAGGGTTGGATCACCCCTCCACTTT TRBV10-3 - TRBJ1-6 TRBD1
CASSPPGGPDTQYF TGTGCCAGCAGCCCTCCCGGGGGGCCTGATACGCAGTATTTT TRBV7-9 - TRBJ2-3 -
CASSYSLREGDGYTF TGTGCCAGCAGTTACTCGTTAAGGGAGGGGGATGGCTACACCTTC TRBV6-6 - TRBJ1-2 -
CASSPGLRAETQYF TGTGCCAGCAGCCCGGGACTTAGGGCGGAGACCCAGTACTTC TRBV11-2 - TRBJ2-5 -
CASTLQASSYEQYF TGTGCCAGCACCTTACAGGCGAGCTCCTACGAGCAGTACTTC TRBV28 once TRBJ2-7 -
CASAENSYNEQFF TGTGCCAGTGCGGAGAACTCCTACAATGAGCAGTTCTTC TRBV19 - TRBJ2-1 -
CASSTQGTGEQYF TGTGCCAGCAGCACACAGGGAACGGGGGAGCAGTACTTC TRBV11-2 - TRBJ2-7 -
CASSLGRTDTQYF TGCGCCAGCAGCTTGGGGCGCACAGATACGCAGTATTTT TRBV5-1 many TRBJ2-3 -
CAWRRGGTSTDTQYF TGTGCCTGGAGGCGCGGGGGGACGAGCACAGATACGCAGTATTTT TRBV30 once TRBJ2-3 TRBD2
CASRLGQSYGYTF TGTGCCAGCAGGCTAGGACAGAGCTATGGCTACACCTTC TRBV28 once TRBJ1-2 -
CASSPGGGNQPQHF TGCGCCAGCAGCCCAGGGGGGGGCAATCAGCCCCAGCATTTT TRBV5-1 - TRBJ1-5 TRBD1
CASSIWAQRGTDTQYF TGTGCCAGTAGTATCTGGGCCCAGCGGGGCACAGATACGCAGTATTTT TRBV19 - TRBJ2-3 -
CASSPQGAGNTEAFF TGTGCCAGCAGCCCCCAGGGGGCTGGGAACACTGAAGCTTTCTTT TRBV2 - TRBJ1-1 TRBD1
CASSQQGGWTGELFF TGTGCCAGTAGTCAACAGGGTGGATGGACCGGGGAGCTGTTTTTT TRBV19 - TRBJ2-2 -
CASSLSLQMNTEAFF TGTGCCAGCAGTTTATCGTTGCAGATGAACACTGAAGCTTTCTTT TRBV27 - TRBJ1-1 -
CASSLDGANVLTF TGTGCCAGCAGTTTGGATGGGGCCAACGTCCTGACTTTC TRBV28 once TRBJ2-6 -
CASSQAADRAFPQPQHF TGCGCCAGCAGCCAAGCCGCGGACAGGGCGTTCCCTCAGCCCCAGCATTTT TRBV4-3 - TRBJ1-5 TRBD1
CATGAWGKGYTF TGTGCCACCGGGGCCTGGGGTAAGGGCTACACCTTC TRBV6-5 - TRBJ1-2 -
CASSYPGGVAGNEQFF TGTGCCAGCAGTTACCCGGGCGGGGTGGCGGGCAATGAGCAGTTCTTC TRBV6-6 - TRBJ2-1 -
CASSYSVHEPYEQYF TGTGCCAGCAGTTACTCGGTACACGAACCCTACGAGCAGTACTTC TRBV6-6 - TRBJ2-7 -
CASSLGGPREQYF TGTGCCAGCAGTTTAGGGGGCCCACGGGAGCAGTACTTC TRBV27 - TRBJ2-7 -
CASSLGGDGNQPQHF TGTGCCAGCAGCTTAGGGGGGGACGGCAATCAGCCCCAGCATTTT TRBV7-2 once TRBJ1-5 -
CASSLGTGTPEAFF TGTGCCAGCAGTTTAGGTACAGGGACGCCTGAAGCTTTCTTT TRBV28 - TRBJ1-1 -
CASSLEWGLGGTQYF TGTGCCAGCAGCTTAGAGTGGGGACTAGGGGGGACCCAGTACTTC TRBV11-2 - TRBJ2-5 TRBD2
CASSLGGSPYSNQPQHF TGCGCCAGCAGCTTGGGGGGTTCTCCCTATAGCAATCAGCCCCAGCATTTT TRBV5-1 - TRBJ1-5 -
CATREAGIYEQYF TGCGCCACCCGAGAGGCGGGAATCTACGAGCAGTACTTC TRBV10-2 few TRBJ2-7 -
CASSLGGAGRGRFF TGCGCCAGCAGCTTGGGGGGCGCGGGCAGGGGTCGGTTCTTC TRBV5-1 once TRBJ2-1 -
CASLSGTFYEQYF TGTGCCAGCCTTAGCGGGACCTTTTACGAGCAGTACTTC TRBV28 - TRBJ2-7 TRBD2
CASSLRSTGAGDYNEQFF TGCGCCAGCAGCTTGAGGTCCACAGGGGCTGGAGACTACAATGAGCAGTTCTTC TRBV5-1 - TRBJ2-1 TRBD1
CASSQKGDQGYTF TGTGCCAGCTCACAAAAGGGTGATCAAGGCTACACCTTC TRBV18 - TRBJ1-2 -
CASSPGPDTGEKLFF TGTGCCAGCAGTCCTGGGCCCGATACAGGGGAAAAACTGTTTTTT TRBV11-2 - TRBJ1-4 -
CASSPVLGEALTGELFF TGTGCCAGCAGCCCTGTTTTGGGGGAGGCCCTCACCGGGGAGCTGTTTTTT TRBV27 - TRBJ2-2 -
CASSSQGREKLFF TGTGCCAGTAGTAGCCAGGGGCGGGAAAAACTGTTTTTT TRBV19 - TRBJ1-4 -
CASEPGPGGFSTGELFF TGTGCCAGCGAGCCCGGCCCGGGGGGGTTCTCAACCGGGGAGCTGTTTTTT TRBV9 - TRBJ2-2 TRBD2
CAHLRGGETYEQYF TGCGCCCACCTACGGGGAGGGGAAACCTACGAGCAGTACTTC TRBV5-1 few TRBJ2-7 TRBD2
CASSGGLADTDTQYF TGTGCCAGCAGTGGTGGACTAGCGGACACAGATACGCAGTATTTT TRBV2 once TRBJ2-3 TRBD2
CASSEWDGTDTQYF TGCGCCAGCAGTGAATGGGATGGAACAGATACGCAGTATTTT TRBV10-1 - TRBJ2-3 -
CASTPLPRGLSNQPQHF TGTGCCAGTACCCCCCTTCCGAGGGGCCTTAGCAATCAGCCCCAGCATTTT TRBV19 - TRBJ1-5 -
CASSPGLAGQGTQYF TGTGCCAGCAGCCCGGGACTAGCGGGCCAGGGGACCCAGTACTTC TRBV7-2 - TRBJ2-5 TRBD2
CASSWPRGARNEKLFF TGTGCCAGCAGCTGGCCCCGTGGGGCGCGTAATGAAAAACTGTTTTTT TRBV7-2 few TRBJ1-4 -
CASSPRANQPQHF TGTGCCAGCAGCCCCAGGGCTAATCAGCCCCAGCATTTT TRBV6-5 - TRBJ1-5 -
CASSRGYRFPQRGYTF TGTGCCAGCAGCAGAGGGTACAGGTTCCCTCAGCGAGGCTACACCTTC TRBV9 - TRBJ1-2 -